The 20 T cell receptor beta chains reported below all come from one sample, sequenced in a study of blood T cell repertoires in COVID-19. The data were produced by immunoSEQ multiplex PCR, yet TCRdb's version contains in-frame clones alone and is incomplete. The sample consists of 150,000 to 200,000 clones, 79% of them appearing once. Sequencing used peripheral blood. These receptors came from a woman aged 55-69 years with COVID-19, enrolled during active disease.

This chain connects TRBV6-2 or TRBV6-3 to TRBJ2-7, with D tentatively TRBD2 (6 bases). This CDR3 has 14 residues. The V gene's germline CDR1 is MNHEY and CDR2 SVGEGT. V shed 2 bases and J shed 3 bases, with 11 bases lying between them. The CDR3 region has the DNA TGTGCCAGCAGTTACGTGGGAGGCGACTACGAGCAGTACTTC. It translates to CASSYVGGDYEQYF.

The chain combines TRBV5-1 with TRBJ2-3; D call uncertain. The V gene's germline CDR1 is SGHRS and CDR2 YFSETQ. V gave up 4 bases and J gave up 1 base, with 10 bases separating them. The CDR3 extends over 14 amino acids. CDR3 in amino acids: CASSPITGTDTQYF. The DNA for the CDR3 is TGCGCCAGCAGCCCTATTACGGGCACAGATACGCAGTATTTT.

The rearrangement uses TRBV6-5 and TRBJ1-4, with D perhaps matching TRBD1 (6 bases). The V gene's germline CDR1 is MNHEY and CDR2 SVGAGI. V shed 4 bases and J shed 7 bases, with 13 bases lying between them. CDR3 length: 14 amino acids. CDR3 region: CASSLAQGREKLFF. The CDR3 region has the DNA TGTGCCAGCAGTTTGGCACAGGGACGTGAAAAACTGTTTTTT.

CDR3 sequence reads: CASSPQGYAKNIQYF. The CDR3 DNA is TGTGCCAGCAGCCCGCAGGGATACGCCAAAAACATTCAGTACTTC. The chain links TRBV14 to TRBJ2-4; D might be TRBD1 (5 bases). CDR1 and CDR2 from the germline V gene are SGHDN and FVKESK. V gave up 4 bases and J gave up 1 base, with 11 bases separating them. This CDR3 has 15 residues.

The chain links TRBV7-6 to TRBJ1-4, with D possibly being TRBD1 (6 bases). The CDR3 length is 14 residues. Germline V gene sequence: CDR1 SGHVS, CDR2 FNYEAQ. The germline V and J ends were trimmed by 5 bases and 5 bases, with 12 bases remaining between them. The CDR3 sequence is CASSLRGGNEKLFF. CDR3 in DNA: TGTGCCAGCAGCCTGAGGGGGGGGAATGAAAAACTGTTTTTT.

V and J are TRBV5-1 and TRBJ1-1, with a weak D call TRBD1 (6 bases). The CDR3 spans 15 residues. Trimming removed 0 bases from V and 4 bases from J, with 13 bases in between. Germline V gene sequence: CDR1 SGHRS, CDR2 YFSETQ. CDR3: CASSLERQGGTEAFF. The CDR3 DNA is TGCGCCAGCAGCTTGGAGAGACAAGGGGGCACTGAAGCTTTCTTT.

The J gene is TRBJ1-2, the V gene TRBV2; D unresolved. The germline V and J ends were trimmed by 5 bases and 5 bases, with 6 bases remaining between them. Looked up from germline, CDR1 is SNHLY and CDR2 is FYNNEI. There are 11 residues in the CDR3. CDR3 DNA: TGTGCCAGCAGTCACGGTTATGGCTACACCTTC. It specifies CASSHGYGYTF.

The V call is TRBV2, the J call TRBJ2-5; 10 nucleotides match TRBD2. Trimming removed 3 bases from V and 2 bases from J; junction bases left unmatched: 0. The CDR3 loop spans 14 amino acids. Per the germline V gene, CDR1 is SNHLY and CDR2 is FYNNEI. As DNA, the CDR3 is TGTGCCAGCAGTGAGACTAGCGGGCAAGAGACCCAGTACTTC. Residues: CASSETSGQETQYF.

The rearrangement uses TRBV28 and TRBJ2-2; D gene uncertain. Trimming removed 5 bases from V and 6 bases from J, with 22 bases in between. The CDR3 consists of 17 residues. Germline V gene lookup returns CDR1 MDHEN and CDR2 SYDVKM. CDR3 sequence (DNA): TGTGCCAGCAGTAATACCCATAGAGTCTTAAAGCCCGGGGAGCTGTTTTTT. Translated: CASSNTHRVLKPGELFF.

The chain joins TRBV20-1 to TRBJ1-1; unclear D gene. Trimming shortened V by 6 bases and J by 4 bases, and 9 bases separated the two germline ends. The CDR3 runs to 11 residues. Germline CDR1 reads DFQATT; CDR2 reads SNEGSKA (reference sequence). CDR3 amino acids: CSALHGTEAFF. In DNA, the CDR3 is TGCAGTGCCCTGCACGGCACTGAAGCTTTCTTT.

The V call is TRBV6-5, the J call TRBJ2-7, with D maybe TRBD1 (5 bases). Germline lookup yields CDR1 MNHEY and CDR2 SVGAGI. CDR3 length: 12 amino acids. With 6 bases removed from V and 4 bases from J, the gap between germline ends came to 10 bases. The CDR3 bases are TGTGCCAGCAGGACAGAAGTTTACGAGCAGTACTTC. Translating it yields CASRTEVYEQYF.

CDR3 bases: TGTGCCAGCAGCCAAGAGGCTCACGAGCAGTACGTC. It specifies CASSQEAHEQYV. The chain carries TRBV3-1 (or the pseudogene TRBV3-2) and TRBJ2-7; D is unclear. Germline V gene lookup returns CDR1 LGHDT and CDR2 YNNKEL (reference sequence). V lost 0 bases, J lost 5 bases, and 5 bases lay in between. The CDR3 runs to 12 residues.

This clone was seen a few times. This chain links TRBV28 with TRBJ1-4; perhaps TRBD1 as D (6 bases). CDR1 is MDHEN, CDR2 SYDVKM, per germline. The CDR3 is 14 amino acids. The ends were cut back, 5 bases at V and 5 bases at J, with 12 bases in the middle. The CDR3: CASSVNRENEKLFF. For the CDR3, the DNA is TGTGCCAGCAGTGTGAACAGGGAGAATGAAAAACTGTTTTTT.

The chain is built from TRBV14 and TRBJ1-2, with D tentatively TRBD1 (6 bases). The V end lost 0 bases, the J end lost 7 bases, and 12 bases lay between the germline ends. Germline V gives CDR1 SGHDN, CDR2 FVKESK. The CDR3 runs to 14 residues. Written as DNA, the CDR3 is TGTGCCAGCAGCCAAGATCGCGGACAGCGTGGCTACACCTTC. Translating gives CASSQDRGQRGYTF. The whole variable domain, remainder taken from reference TRBV14 and TRBJ1-2, is EAGVTQFPSHSVIEKGQTVTLRCDPISGHDNLYWYRRVMGKEIKFLLHFVKESKQDESGMPNNRFLAERTGGTYSTLKVQPAELEDSGVYFCASSQDRGQRGYTFGSGTRLTVV.

This chain connects TRBV3-1 (or the pseudogene TRBV3-2) to TRBJ2-3, with 10 bases that match TRBD1. The CDR3 is made up of 16 amino acids. Looked up from germline, CDR1 is LGHDT and CDR2 is YNNKEL (reference sequence). Unmatched junction bases numbered 5, after V lost 1 base and J lost 4 bases. This chain's CDR3 is CASSQGTGGLSDTQYF. CDR3 coding DNA: TGTGCCAGCAGCCAAGGGACAGGGGGATTATCAGATACGCAGTATTTT.

The CDR3 protein is CASSLLGHRLYNSPLHF. CDR3 DNA: TGTGCCAGCAGTTTATTGGGACACAGGCTCTATAATTCACCCCTCCACTTT. The genes are TRBV27 and TRBJ1-6; D is possibly TRBD1 (6 bases). Germline V gene sequence: CDR1 MNHEY, CDR2 SMNVEV (reference sequence). V was clipped by 1 base and J by 3 bases, with 13 bases between them. This CDR3 comprises 17 residues.

The chain uses TRBV5-1 and TRBJ1-5; TRBD1 might be the D (6 bases). The length of the CDR3 is 16 residues. Germline V gives CDR1 SGHRS, CDR2 YFSETQ. With 3 bases removed from V and 2 bases from J, the gap between germline ends came to 15 bases. The CDR3 region is CASSSGEGGRNQPQHF. The CDR3 nucleotides are TGCGCCAGCAGCTCTGGGGAGGGGGGGCGCAATCAGCCCCAGCATTTT.

The chain uses TRBV6-5 and TRBJ1-5; D might be TRBD1 (6 bases). This CDR3 has 14 amino acids. Germline V gene lookup returns CDR1 MNHEY and CDR2 SVGAGI. V was pared by 4 bases and J by 3 bases, with 10 bases between. CDR3 coding DNA: TGTGCCAGCAGTTTACAGGGCGTCAATCAGCCCCAGCATTTT. Its protein product is CASSLQGVNQPQHF.

J is TRBJ2-1 and V is TRBV6-2 or TRBV6-3; 13 positions agree with TRBD2. The CDR3 covers 15 residues. The J segment lost 8 bases and the V segment lost 5 bases, leaving 6 bases of the junction unmatched. Germline-derived CDR1 and CDR2 are MNHEY and SVGEGT. CDR3 region: CASSKLAGGMDEQFF. The CDR3 coding sequence is TGTGCCAGCAGTAAACTAGCGGGAGGGATGGATGAGCAGTTCTTC.

This rearrangement joins TRBV6-5 to TRBJ1-1, with 7 bases aligning to TRBD1. The CDR3 is 16 amino acids. V trimming: 4 bases; J trimming: 0 bases; junction bases outside the gene matches: 8. Looked up from germline, CDR1 is MNHEY and CDR2 is SVGAGI. The CDR3, as DNA: TGTGCCAGCAGTTCTGTAGGGGACAGCTTGAACACTGAAGCTTTCTTT. Protein: CASSSVGDSLNTEAFF.